This T cell receptor beta chain was recorded in a study of vaccination effects on CD4 cells after COVID-19. Germline V gives CDR1 SEHNR, CDR2 FQNEAQ (reference sequence). CDR3 length equals 14 residues. Trimming took 3 bases from V and 8 from J, leaving 11 bases between them. Data came from immunoSEQ multiplex PCR; TCRdb stores just in-frame clones and leaves some out. The repertoire holds approximately 74,000 clones, with roughly 74% as singletons. Prior to sequencing, the ViraFEST assay stimulated PBMC with viral peptide pools, which expanded the antigen-specific CD4+ T cells. It was after around 10 days of culture that CD4+ T cells were isolated. Each vaccine recipient was nucleocapsid antibody negative and had no prior SARS-CoV-2 infection. This clone has more than one count but fewer than ten. What it recognizes is unknown.

The clonotype originates from a human donor who received a COVID-19 vaccine. The rearrangement joins TRBV7-9 to TRBJ1-6, with D uncertain. The sample in question was CD4+ T cells from PBMCs cultured with HCoV-NL63 spike peptides, obtained before COVID-19 vaccination. DNA for the CDR3: TGTGCCAGCAGCTTGTCGAATTTCGATTCACCCCTCCACTTT. This translates into CASSLSNFDSPLHF. Full variable domain (missing parts from reference TRBV7-9 and TRBJ1-6): DTGVSQNPRHKITKRGQNVTFRCDPISEHNRLYWYRQTLGQGPEFLTYFQNEAQLEKSRLLSDRFSAERPKGSFSTLEIQRTEQGDSAMYLCASSLSNFDSPLHFGNGTRLTVT.